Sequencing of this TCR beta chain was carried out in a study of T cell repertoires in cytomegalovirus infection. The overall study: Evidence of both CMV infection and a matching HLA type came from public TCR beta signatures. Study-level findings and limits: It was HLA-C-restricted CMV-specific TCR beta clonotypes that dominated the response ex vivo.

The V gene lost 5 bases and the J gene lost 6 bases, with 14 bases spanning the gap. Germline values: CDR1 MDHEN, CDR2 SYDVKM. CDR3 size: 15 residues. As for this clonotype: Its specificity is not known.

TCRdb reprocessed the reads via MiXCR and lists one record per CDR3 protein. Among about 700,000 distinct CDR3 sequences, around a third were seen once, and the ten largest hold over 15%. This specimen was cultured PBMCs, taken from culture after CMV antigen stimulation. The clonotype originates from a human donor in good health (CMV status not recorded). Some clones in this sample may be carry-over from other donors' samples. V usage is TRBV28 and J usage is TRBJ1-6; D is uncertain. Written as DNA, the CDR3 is TGTGCCAGCAGTGATCTGGACCGAGGTAATTCACCCCTCCACTTT. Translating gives CASSDLDRGNSPLHF.